The source of this T cell receptor beta chain is a study of T cells in Graves' hyperthyroidism and ophthalmopathy. This clonotype was observed many times. Antigen: not known. Each person with ophthalmopathy scored at least 3 on the Clinical Activity Score, reached NOSPECS grade 4 or higher, and had been ill under 3 months. Clinical symptoms, serum thyroxine and TRAb, thyroid ultrasound and orbital computed tomography were used for the diagnoses. The PBMCs studied were ones that came from 8.5 to 10 ml fresh peripheral blood. CDR1 is MNHEY, CDR2 SMNVEV, per germline (reference sequence). Trimming removed 6 bases from V and 2 bases from J; junction bases left unmatched: 10. This CDR3 region has 16 residues. Researchers amplified the TCR beta CDR3 regions from RNA transcripts. A set of HTBI primers served as the primers for a first-round RT-PCR of the TCR CDR3. TCRdb re-called the multiplex PCR reads through MiXCR, storing one row per CDR3 protein. The table records some 550,000 distinct CDR3 sequences, approximately 15% of them present only once.

Broader study findings: Stable hyperthyroidism and ophthalmopathy were separated using 13 V-J signatures.

The chain employs TRBV27 and TRBJ2-3, with 8 bases fitting TRBD2. Sequenced sample: blood. This clonotype was obtained from a woman between 40 and 50 years old with Graves' ophthalmopathy. The CDR3 protein is CASSLAGPPITDTQYF. DNA for the CDR3: TGTGCCAGCAGCCTAGCGGGTCCCCCTATCACAGATACGCAGTATTTT.